This T cell receptor beta chain stems from a study of technical replicates of blood from a handful of donors. The table came from immunoSEQ multiplex PCR; TCRdb's copy has only in-frame clones and leaves some out. The table has 100,000 or so clones, roughly 95% seen once. After removal of 4 bases from V and 2 bases from J, the junction contained 2 bases not matched to a gene. Germline V gene lookup returns CDR1 MNHNS and CDR2 SASEGT. The CDR3 is 14 amino acids. V usage is TRBV6-1 and J usage is TRBJ2-7, with TRBD1 matching 10 bases. Sequencing input: T cells isolated from PBMCs. The TCR sequence derives from a human donor in good health. The CDR3 loop reads CASSGGTGAYEQYF. CDR3 DNA sequence: TGTGCCAGCAGTGGAGGGACAGGGGCCTACGAGCAGTACTTC.